The present T cell receptor beta chain was sequenced within a study of cytomegalovirus exposure and HLA in healthy donors. Study details: It was reported in a later analysis that the 120 or so validation repertoires used the same platform as the roughly 670 first-cohort repertoires.

Repertoires were generated with immunoSEQ multiplex PCR, while TCRdb's copy carries only in-frame clones and drops some. The table lists about 360,000 clones, 75% to 90% of them singletons. On this clone: No antigen is known for it. Other DNA sequences from this sample encode an identical CDR3 as well.

Study-level results: Rare sequences made up most TCRs, while some public TCRs were found in many donors. The authors enumerated around 150 TCR beta chains as linked to cytomegalovirus. Testing in vitro showed a few CMV-associated chains specific for CMV antigens.

V shed 1 base and J 1 base; nucleotides not matched to a gene: 3. Germline V CDR1 and CDR2: MNHNS, SASEGT. The CDR3 sequence is 15 residues long. This chain connects TRBV6-1 to TRBJ2-7; 8 bases align to TRBD1. The TCR originated in a woman between 18 and 29 years old in good health and CMV-seronegative. Sequencing was performed on PBMCs. The CDR3 nucleotides are TGTGCCAGCAGTGAAGGGACAGGGAGTTCCTACGAGCAGTACTTC. It encodes CASSEGTGSSYEQYF.